Listed below are T cell receptor beta chains from one sample, sequenced in a study of cytomegalovirus exposure and HLA in healthy donors. Data came from immunoSEQ multiplex PCR; TCRdb stores just in-frame clones and leaves some out. This sample yields 40,000 or so clones, of which roughly 80% are seen a single time; roughly 1.5% belongs to the top ten. The sequencing sample was made of PBMCs. The receptors originated from a young man in good health and CMV-seronegative. Both conserved end residues are part of each CDR3. The D gene is left open where the match is weak. Rows may omit the clone size; those that give it use once, few, many or a size class.

TRBD2	TRBV6-4	NA	TRBJ2-2	TGTGCCAGCAGTGAGGAAGCGGGAGGAAACACCGGGGAGCTGTTTTTT	CASSEEAGGNTGELFF
NA	TRBV18	NA	TRBJ2-7	TGTGCCAGCTCACCCGAACTAGAAGACTACGAGCAGTACTTC	CASSPELEDYEQYF
NA	TRBV4-3	NA	TRBJ1-2	TGCGCCAGCAGCCAAGATTTGGGGACTGGCTATGGCTACACCTTC	CASSQDLGTGYGYTF
NA	TRBV7-2	NA	TRBJ2-7	TGTGCCAGCAGCTTACCCATCCCCTACGAGCAGTACTTC	CASSLPIPYEQYF
TRBD2	TRBV28	NA	TRBJ2-3	TGTGCCAGCAGTGAGGTGACTAGCGGGAGGTTCTCAGATACGCAGTATTTT	CASSEVTSGRFSDTQYF
TRBD2	TRBV10-3	NA	TRBJ2-1	TGTGCCATCAGTGAGACCGAGACTAGCGGGAGGGCCGTGGATGAGCAGTTCTTC	CAISETETSGRAVDEQFF
NA	TRBV27	NA	TRBJ1-1	TGTGCCAGCAGCTCCCTCAGGGGTATAGCTTTCTTT	CASSSLRGIAFF
TRBD2	TRBV7-2	NA	TRBJ2-1	TGTGCCAGCAGCTTGCGGGAGGGGGCCTACAATGAGCAGTTCTTC	CASSLREGAYNEQFF
TRBD2	TRBV6-1	NA	TRBJ2-1	TGTGCCAGCACGGGACTATATTACAATGAGCAGTTCTTC	CASTGLYYNEQFF
NA	TRBV5-1	few	TRBJ2-1	TGCGCCAGCAGCTCACAGAGCTCCTACAATGAGCAGTTCTTC	CASSSQSSYNEQFF
TRBD1	TRBV6-5	NA	TRBJ2-7	TGTGCCAGCAGCCAACCAGGGGGTTGGTACGAGCAGTACTTC	CASSQPGGWYEQYF
NA	TRBV13	NA	TRBJ2-7	TGTGCCAGCAGCCCCCCTAGTATTGACGAGCAGTACTTC	CASSPPSIDEQYF
NA	TRBV7-2	NA	TRBJ1-1	TGTGCCAGCAGCTTAGTTGGGCCTGAAGCTTTCTTT	CASSLVGPEAFF
NA	TRBV6-1	few	TRBJ1-1	TGTGCCAGCAGAGAGAACAGAGAAACTGAAGCTTTCTTT	CASRENRETEAFF
NA	TRBV9	NA	TRBJ2-7	TGTGCCAGCAGCGTAGGGGGGGATCCCCTTTTCAATGAGCAGTACTTC	CASSVGGDPLFNEQYF
NA	TRBV7-7	NA	TRBJ2-6	TGTGCCAGCAGAGGTACAGGGCCAGGGGCCAACGTCCTGACTTTC	CASRGTGPGANVLTF
TRBD1	TRBV18	NA	TRBJ2-3	TGTGCCAGCTCACCAGGACAGGGTCGGGATACGCAGTATTTT	CASSPGQGRDTQYF
TRBD1	TRBV7-2	NA	TRBJ1-6	TGTGCCAGCAGCTTAGTGTGGGACAGCTATAATTCACCCCTCCACTTT	CASSLVWDSYNSPLHF
TRBD2	TRBV5-1	NA	TRBJ2-7	TGCGCCAGCAGCATTTTTAGCGGGAGGGTCTACGAGCAGTACTTC	CASSIFSGRVYEQYF
NA	TRBV19	NA	TRBJ2-5	TGTGCCAGTAGTACAAGACAGGTTCAAGAGACCCAGTACTTC	CASSTRQVQETQYF
NA	TRBV7-2	NA	TRBJ2-1	TGTGCCAGCAACACAGGCGGTAACAATGAGCAGTTCTTC	CASNTGGNNEQFF
NA	TRBV11-2	NA	TRBJ2-3	TGTGCCAGCAGCTTGGGGGGAGTCACAGATACGCAGTATTTT	CASSLGGVTDTQYF
NA	TRBV5-4	NA	TRBJ2-1	TGTGCCAGCAGCTCCACCGACAACTACAATGAGCAGTTCTTC	CASSSTDNYNEQFF
TRBD1	TRBV10-3	once	TRBJ1-2	TGTGCCATCAGTGAGTTCGAACCGGGACAGGGTGACTATGGCTACACCTTC	CAISEFEPGQGDYGYTF
NA	TRBV9	once	TRBJ1-3	TGTGCCAGCACCCTCACCGGGGTTATCACTGGAAACACCATATATTTT	CASTLTGVITGNTIYF
TRBD1	TRBV7-2	NA	TRBJ1-2	TGTGCCAGCAGCTCACAGGGGGCCCAAGGCTACACCTTC	CASSSQGAQGYTF
NA	TRBV14	few	TRBJ2-1	TGTGCCAGCAGCCAAGGACTAACGAGCGATGAGCAGTTCTTC	CASSQGLTSDEQFF
TRBD1	TRBV6-6	NA	TRBJ1-1	TGTGCCAGCAGCATTCGCAGGGGGGACACTGAAGCTTTCTTT	CASSIRRGDTEAFF
NA	TRBV6-5	once	TRBJ2-1	TGTGCCAGCAGTCCCTTTGGGGCTAAGCAGTTCTTC	CASSPFGAKQFF
TRBD1	TRBV2	NA	TRBJ2-7	TGTGCCAGCAGTGCGACAGGGTTAGGCTACGAGCAGTACTTC	CASSATGLGYEQYF
NA	TRBV6-6	NA	TRBJ2-3	TGTGCCAGCAGTTACGCCAGGGTCGCGACAGATACGCAGTATTTT	CASSYARVATDTQYF
TRBD1	TRBV5-4	NA	TRBJ2-5	TGTGCCAGCAGCTCGAAGGGCCACAGGGGGCGCGGGGAGACCCAGTACTTC	CASSSKGHRGRGETQYF
TRBD2	TRBV13	NA	TRBJ2-1	TGTGCCAGCAGCGAGCCGAGGAGCGGGAGACGGGGGCAGTTCTTC	CASSEPRSGRRGQFF
NA	TRBV21-1	NA	TRBJ2-7	TGTGCCAGCAGCAAATACGACAGGTTATTCAGCTCCTACGAGCAGTACTTC	CASSKYDRLFSSYEQYF
TRBD1	TRBV7-2	few	TRBJ1-5	TGTGCCAGCAGACGTCGGACAGGGCCTAATCAGCCCCAGCATTTT	CASRRRTGPNQPQHF
NA	TRBV7-9	NA	TRBJ2-2	TGTGCCAGCAGCTTCCCGGAGGCCGGGGAGCTGTTTTTT	CASSFPEAGELFF
TRBD2	TRBV9	NA	TRBJ2-4	TGTGCCAGCAGCCCCACCCCTAGCGGGATCGGACAAAACATTCAGTACTTC	CASSPTPSGIGQNIQYF
NA	TRBV28	NA	TRBJ1-6	TGTGCCAGCAGAGAAGGACAGACCCAACGCCTCCACTTT	CASREGQTQRLHF
NA	TRBV15	NA	TRBJ1-5	TGTGCCACCAGCAGAGAAACAGGGTGGGCCCAGCATTTT	CATSRETGWAQHF
TRBD2	TRBV7-3	NA	TRBJ2-1	TGTGCCAGCAGCTTAAGGTGGGGACTAGCAGATGAGCAGTTCTTC	CASSLRWGLADEQFF
NA	TRBV19	few	TRBJ2-1	TGTGCCAGTAACTTGGGCTGGGGGGAGCTTCTTCACAATGAGCAGTTCTTC	CASNLGWGELLHNEQFF
NA	TRBV11-2	few	TRBJ2-3	TGTGCCAGCAGCTTAGATCAGAGGGATACGCAGTATTTT	CASSLDQRDTQYF